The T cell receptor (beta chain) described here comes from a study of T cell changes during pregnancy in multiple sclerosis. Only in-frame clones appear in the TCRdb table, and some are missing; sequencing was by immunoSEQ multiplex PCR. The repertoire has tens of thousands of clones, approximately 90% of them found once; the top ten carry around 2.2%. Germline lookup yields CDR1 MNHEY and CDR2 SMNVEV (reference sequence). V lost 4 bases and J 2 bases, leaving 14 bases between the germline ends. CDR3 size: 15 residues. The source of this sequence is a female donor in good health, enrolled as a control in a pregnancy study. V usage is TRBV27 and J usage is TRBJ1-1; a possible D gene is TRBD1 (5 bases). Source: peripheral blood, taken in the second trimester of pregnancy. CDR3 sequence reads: CASSSLREGNTEAFF. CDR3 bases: TGTGCCAGCAGTTCTCTCAGGGAGGGAAACACTGAAGCTTTCTTT.